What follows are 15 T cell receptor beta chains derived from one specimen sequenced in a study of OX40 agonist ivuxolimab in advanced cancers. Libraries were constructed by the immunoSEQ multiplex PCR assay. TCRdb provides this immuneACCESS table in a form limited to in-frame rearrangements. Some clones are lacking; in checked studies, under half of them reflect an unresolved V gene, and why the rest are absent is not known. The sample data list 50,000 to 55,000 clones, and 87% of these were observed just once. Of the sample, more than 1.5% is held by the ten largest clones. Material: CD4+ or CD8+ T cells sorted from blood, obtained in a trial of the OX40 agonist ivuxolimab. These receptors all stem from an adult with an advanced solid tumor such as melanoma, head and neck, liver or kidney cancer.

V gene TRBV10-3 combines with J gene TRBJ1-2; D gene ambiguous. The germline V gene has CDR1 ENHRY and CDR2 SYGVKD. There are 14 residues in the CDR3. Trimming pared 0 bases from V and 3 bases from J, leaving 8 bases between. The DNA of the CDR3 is TGTGCCATCAGTGAGTCGCGGGCAGACTATGGCTACACCTTC. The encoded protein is CAISESRADYGYTF.

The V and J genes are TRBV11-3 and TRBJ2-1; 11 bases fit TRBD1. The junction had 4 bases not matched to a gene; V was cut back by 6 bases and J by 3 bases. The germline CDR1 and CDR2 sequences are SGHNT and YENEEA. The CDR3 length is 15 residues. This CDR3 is CASRRDRGDYNEQFF. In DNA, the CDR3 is TGTGCCAGCAGGAGGGACAGGGGGGACTACAATGAGCAGTTCTTC.

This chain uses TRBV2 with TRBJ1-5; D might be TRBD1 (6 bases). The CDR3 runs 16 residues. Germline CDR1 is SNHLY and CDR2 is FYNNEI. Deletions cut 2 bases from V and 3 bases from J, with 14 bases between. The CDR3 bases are TGTGCCAGCAGTGAAAGGCAGGGGAGGATCAATCAGCCCCAGCATTTT. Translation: CASSERQGRINQPQHF.

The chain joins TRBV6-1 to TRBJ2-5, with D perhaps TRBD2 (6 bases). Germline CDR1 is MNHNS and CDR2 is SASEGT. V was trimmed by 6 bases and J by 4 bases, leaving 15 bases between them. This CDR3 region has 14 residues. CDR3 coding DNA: TGTGCCAGCAGCCTCGCAGGGAGGAGAGAGACCCAGTACTTC. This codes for CASSLAGRRETQYF.

The CDR3 spells CASSFKVPNTGELFF. The CDR3 DNA reads TGTGCCAGCAGCTTCAAGGTGCCGAACACCGGGGAGCTGTTTTTT. The chain combines TRBV7-8 with TRBJ2-2; the D is unclear. Germline CDR1 reads SGHVS; CDR2 reads FQNEAQ. This CDR3 has 15 residues. The V end lost 3 bases, the J end lost 0 bases, and 8 bases lay between the germline ends.

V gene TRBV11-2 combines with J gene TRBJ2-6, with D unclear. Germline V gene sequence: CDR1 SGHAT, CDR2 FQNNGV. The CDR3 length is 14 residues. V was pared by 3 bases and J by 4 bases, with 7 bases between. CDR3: CASSFFLGANVLTF. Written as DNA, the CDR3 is TGTGCCAGCAGCTTCTTTCTGGGGGCCAACGTCCTGACTTTC.

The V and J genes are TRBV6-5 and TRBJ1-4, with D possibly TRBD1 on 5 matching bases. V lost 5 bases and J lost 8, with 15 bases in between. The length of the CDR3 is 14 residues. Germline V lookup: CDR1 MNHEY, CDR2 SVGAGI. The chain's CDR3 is CASSPGTAGEKLFF. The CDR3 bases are TGTGCCAGCAGTCCCGGGACGGCGGGCGAAAAACTGTTTTTT.

The CDR3 DNA follows: TGCAGCGTAGGGTCCACCCCCGCTGAAGCTTTCTTT. Residues: CSVGSTPAEAFF. The chain combines TRBV29-1 with TRBJ1-1; D is ambiguous. Germline loops: CDR1 SQVTM, CDR2 ANQGSEA. V was pared by 6 bases and J by 6 bases, with 14 bases between. The CDR3 extends over 12 amino acids.

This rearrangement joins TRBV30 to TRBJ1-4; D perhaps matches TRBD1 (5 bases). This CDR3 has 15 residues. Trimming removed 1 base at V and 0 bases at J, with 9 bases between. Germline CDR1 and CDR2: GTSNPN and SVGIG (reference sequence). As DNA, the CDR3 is TGTGCCTGGAGTGGAGGGGATACAACTAATGAAAAACTGTTTTTT. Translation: CAWSGGDTTNEKLFF. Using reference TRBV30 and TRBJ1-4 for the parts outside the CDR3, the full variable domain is SQTIHQWPATLVQPVGSPLSLECTVEGTSNPNLYWYRQAAGRGLQLLFYSVGIGQISSEVPQNLSASRPQDRQFILSSKKLLLSDSGFYLCAWSGGDTTNEKLFFGSGTQLSVL.

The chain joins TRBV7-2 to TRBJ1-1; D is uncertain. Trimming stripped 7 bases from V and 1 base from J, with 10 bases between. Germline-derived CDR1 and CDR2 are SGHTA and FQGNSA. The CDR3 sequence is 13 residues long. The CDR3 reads CASKAQENTEAFF. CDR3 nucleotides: TGTGCCAGCAAAGCGCAGGAGAACACTGAAGCTTTCTTT.

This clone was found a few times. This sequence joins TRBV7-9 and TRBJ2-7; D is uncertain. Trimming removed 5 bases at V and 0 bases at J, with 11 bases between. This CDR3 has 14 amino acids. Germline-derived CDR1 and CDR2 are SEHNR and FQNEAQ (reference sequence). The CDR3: CASSPTASSYEQYF. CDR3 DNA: TGTGCCAGCAGCCCAACAGCGAGCTCCTACGAGCAGTACTTC. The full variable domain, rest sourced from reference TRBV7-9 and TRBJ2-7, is DTGVSQNPRHKITKRGQNVTFRCDPISEHNRLYWYRQTLGQGPEFLTYFQNEAQLEKSRLLSDRFSAERPKGSFSTLEIQRTEQGDSAMYLCASSPTASSYEQYFGPGTRLTVT.

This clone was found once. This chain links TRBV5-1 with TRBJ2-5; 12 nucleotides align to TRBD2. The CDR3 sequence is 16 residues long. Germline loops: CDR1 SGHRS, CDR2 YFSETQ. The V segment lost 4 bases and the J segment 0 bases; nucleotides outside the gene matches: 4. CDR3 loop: CASSRGLAGYQETQYF. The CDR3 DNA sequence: TGCGCCAGCAGCAGGGGACTAGCGGGCTACCAAGAGACCCAGTACTTC.

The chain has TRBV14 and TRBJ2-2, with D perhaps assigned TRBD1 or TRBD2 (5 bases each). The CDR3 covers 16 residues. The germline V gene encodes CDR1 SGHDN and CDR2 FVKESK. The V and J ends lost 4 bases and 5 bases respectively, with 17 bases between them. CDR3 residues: CASSLSGTVLTGELFF. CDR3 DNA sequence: TGTGCCAGCAGCCTTTCGGGGACGGTGCTGACCGGGGAGCTGTTTTTT.

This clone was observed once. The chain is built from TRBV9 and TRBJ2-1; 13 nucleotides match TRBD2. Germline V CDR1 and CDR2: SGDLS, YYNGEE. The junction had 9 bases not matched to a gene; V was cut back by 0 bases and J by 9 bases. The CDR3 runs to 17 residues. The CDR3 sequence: CASSVALLAGGPGEQFF. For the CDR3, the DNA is TGTGCCAGCAGCGTAGCGTTACTAGCGGGAGGGCCTGGTGAGCAGTTCTTC.

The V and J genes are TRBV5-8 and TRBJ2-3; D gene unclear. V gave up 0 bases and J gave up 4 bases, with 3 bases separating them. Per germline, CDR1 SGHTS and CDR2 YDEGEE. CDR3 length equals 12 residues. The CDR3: CASSLVSDTQYF. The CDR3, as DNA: TGTGCCAGCAGCTTGGTGTCAGATACGCAGTATTTT.